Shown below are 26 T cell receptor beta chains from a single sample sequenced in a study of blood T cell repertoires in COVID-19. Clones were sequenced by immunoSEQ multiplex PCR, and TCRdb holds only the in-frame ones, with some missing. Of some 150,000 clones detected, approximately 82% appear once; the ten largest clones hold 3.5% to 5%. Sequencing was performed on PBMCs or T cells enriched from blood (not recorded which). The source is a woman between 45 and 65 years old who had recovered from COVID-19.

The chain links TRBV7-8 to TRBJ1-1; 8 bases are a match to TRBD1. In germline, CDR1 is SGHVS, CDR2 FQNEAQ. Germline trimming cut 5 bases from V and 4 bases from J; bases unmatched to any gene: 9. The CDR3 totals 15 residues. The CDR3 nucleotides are TGTGCCAGCAGCCAGGACAGGGTAGAGAGCACTGAAGCTTTCTTT. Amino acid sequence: CASSQDRVESTEAFF.

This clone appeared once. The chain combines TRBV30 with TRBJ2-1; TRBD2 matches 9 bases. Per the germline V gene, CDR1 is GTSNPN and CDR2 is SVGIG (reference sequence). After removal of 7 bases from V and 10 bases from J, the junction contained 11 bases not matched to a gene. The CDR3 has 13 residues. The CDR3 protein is CAFSSGALLEQFF. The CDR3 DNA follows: TGTGCCTTTTCTAGCGGGGCGCTTTTGGAGCAGTTCTTC.

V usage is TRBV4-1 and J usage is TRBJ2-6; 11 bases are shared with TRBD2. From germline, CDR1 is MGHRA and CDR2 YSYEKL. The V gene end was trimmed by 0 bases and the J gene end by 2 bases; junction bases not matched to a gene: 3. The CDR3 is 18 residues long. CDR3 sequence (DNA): TGCGCCAGCAGCCAAGAGGGTAGCGGGGGGGCTGGGGCCAACGTCCTGACTTTC. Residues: CASSQEGSGGAGANVLTF.

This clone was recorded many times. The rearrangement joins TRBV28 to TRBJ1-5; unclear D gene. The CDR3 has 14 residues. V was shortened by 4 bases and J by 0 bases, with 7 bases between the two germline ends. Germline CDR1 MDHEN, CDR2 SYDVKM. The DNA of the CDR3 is TGTGCCAGCAGTTCGGGGTTTAGCAATCAGCCCCAGCATTTT. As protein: CASSSGFSNQPQHF.

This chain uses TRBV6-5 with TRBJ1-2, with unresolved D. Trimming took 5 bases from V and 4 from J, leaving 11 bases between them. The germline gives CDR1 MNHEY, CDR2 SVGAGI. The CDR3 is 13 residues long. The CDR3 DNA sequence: TGTGCCAGCAGTCCAGGAACCGGCTATGGCTACACCTTC. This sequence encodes CASSPGTGYGYTF.

CDR3 sequence: CASSARGHRRRGNSPLHF. The CDR3 coding sequence is TGTGCCAGCAGTGCCAGGGGACACAGGAGACGTGGGAATTCACCCCTCCACTTT. The rearrangement links TRBV28 to TRBJ1-6, with D possibly TRBD1 on 6 matching bases. Germline loops: CDR1 MDHEN, CDR2 SYDVKM. CDR3 length equals 18 residues. V was pared by 5 bases and J by 7 bases, with 24 bases between.

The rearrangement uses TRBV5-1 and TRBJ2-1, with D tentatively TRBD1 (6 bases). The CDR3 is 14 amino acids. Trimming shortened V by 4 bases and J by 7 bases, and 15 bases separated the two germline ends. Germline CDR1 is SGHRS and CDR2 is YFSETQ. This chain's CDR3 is CASSPGDRNNEQFF. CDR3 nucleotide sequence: TGCGCCAGCAGCCCGGGTGACAGGAATAATGAGCAGTTCTTC.

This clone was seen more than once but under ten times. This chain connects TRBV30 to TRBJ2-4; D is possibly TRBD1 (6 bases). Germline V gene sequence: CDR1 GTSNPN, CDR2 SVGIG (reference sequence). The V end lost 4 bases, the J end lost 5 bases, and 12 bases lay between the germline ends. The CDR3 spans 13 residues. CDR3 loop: CAWTGVNENIQYF. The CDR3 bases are TGTGCCTGGACAGGGGTCAATGAAAACATTCAGTACTTC.

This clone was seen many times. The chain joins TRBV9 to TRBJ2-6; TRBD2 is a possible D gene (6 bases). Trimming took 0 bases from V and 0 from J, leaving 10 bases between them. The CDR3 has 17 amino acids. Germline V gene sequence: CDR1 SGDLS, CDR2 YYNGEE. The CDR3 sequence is CASSVGGGFSGANVLTF. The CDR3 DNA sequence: TGTGCCAGCAGCGTAGGTGGAGGGTTCTCTGGGGCCAACGTCCTGACTTTC.

CDR3 DNA sequence: TGTGCCAGCAGTTCGGGGAGGGGCTACACCTTC. This codes for CASSSGRGYTF. This rearrangement joins TRBV28 to TRBJ1-2; D gene uncertain. The length of the CDR3 is 11 residues. CDR1 MDHEN and CDR2 SYDVKM come from the germline V gene. V lost 4 bases and J 8 bases, leaving 8 bases between the germline ends.

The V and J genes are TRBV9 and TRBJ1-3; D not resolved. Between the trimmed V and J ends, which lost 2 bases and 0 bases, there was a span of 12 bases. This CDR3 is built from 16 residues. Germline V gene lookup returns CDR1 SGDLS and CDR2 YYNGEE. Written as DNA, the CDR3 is TGTGCCAGCAGCGTGGTGGAACAGAACTCTGGAAACACCATATATTTT. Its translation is CASSVVEQNSGNTIYF.

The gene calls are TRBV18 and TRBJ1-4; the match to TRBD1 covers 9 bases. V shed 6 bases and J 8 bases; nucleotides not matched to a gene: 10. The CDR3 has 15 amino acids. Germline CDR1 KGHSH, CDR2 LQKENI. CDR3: CASSQGQGGTEKLFF. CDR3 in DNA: TGTGCCAGCTCCCAGGGACAGGGCGGGACCGAAAAACTGTTTTTT.

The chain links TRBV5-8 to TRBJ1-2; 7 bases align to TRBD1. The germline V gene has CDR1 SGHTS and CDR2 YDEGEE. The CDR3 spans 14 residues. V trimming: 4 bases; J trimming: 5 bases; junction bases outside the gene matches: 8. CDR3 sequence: CASSLRQGVYGYTF. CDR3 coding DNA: TGTGCCAGCAGCCTCCGACAGGGCGTTTATGGCTACACCTTC. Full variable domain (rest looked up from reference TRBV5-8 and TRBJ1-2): EAGVTQSPTHLIKTRGQQATLRCSPISGHTSVYWYQQALGLGLQFLLWYDEGEERNRGNFPPRFSGRQFPNYSSELNVNALELEDSALYLCASSLRQGVYGYTFGSGTRLTVV.

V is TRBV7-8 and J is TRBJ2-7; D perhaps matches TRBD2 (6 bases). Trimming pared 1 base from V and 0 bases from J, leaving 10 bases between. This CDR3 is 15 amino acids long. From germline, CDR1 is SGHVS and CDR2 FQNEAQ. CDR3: CASSLGGMSSYEQYV. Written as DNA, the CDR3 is TGTGCCAGCAGCTTAGGCGGGATGAGCTCCTACGAGCAGTACGTC.

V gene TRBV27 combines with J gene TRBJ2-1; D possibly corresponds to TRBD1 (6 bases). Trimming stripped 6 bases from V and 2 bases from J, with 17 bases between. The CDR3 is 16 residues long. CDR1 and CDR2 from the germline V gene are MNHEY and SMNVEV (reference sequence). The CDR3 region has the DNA TGTGCCAGCAGCCAAAACAGGGTATGGGCCTACAATGAGCAGTTCTTC. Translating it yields CASSQNRVWAYNEQFF.

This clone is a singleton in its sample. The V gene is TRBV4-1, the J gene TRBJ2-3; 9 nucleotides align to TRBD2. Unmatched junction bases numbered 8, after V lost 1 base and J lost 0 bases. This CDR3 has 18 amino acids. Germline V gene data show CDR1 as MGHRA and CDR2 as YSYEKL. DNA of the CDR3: TGCGCCAGCAGCCAAGTCCCCGGCGGGGGGGGTAGCACAGATACGCAGTATTTT. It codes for CASSQVPGGGGSTDTQYF.

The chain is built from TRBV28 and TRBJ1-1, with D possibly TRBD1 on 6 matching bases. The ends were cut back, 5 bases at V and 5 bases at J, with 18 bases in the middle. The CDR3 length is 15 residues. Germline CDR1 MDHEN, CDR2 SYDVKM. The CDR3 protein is CASSPNVGGRTEAFF. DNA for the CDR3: TGTGCCAGCAGTCCCAACGTGGGGGGGCGTACTGAAGCTTTCTTT. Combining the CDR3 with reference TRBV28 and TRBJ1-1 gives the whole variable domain DVKVTQSSRYLVKRTGEKVFLECVQDMDHENMFWYRQDPGLGLRLIYFSYDVKMKEKGDIPEGYSVSREKKERFSLILESASTNQTSMYLCASSPNVGGRTEAFFGQGTRLTVV.

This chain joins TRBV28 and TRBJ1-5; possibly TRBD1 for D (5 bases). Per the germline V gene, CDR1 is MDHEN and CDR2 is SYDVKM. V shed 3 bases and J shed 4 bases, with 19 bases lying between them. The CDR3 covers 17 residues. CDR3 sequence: CASSLVRDSKLNQPQHF. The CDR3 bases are TGTGCCAGCAGTTTGGTACGCGACAGTAAACTAAATCAGCCCCAGCATTTT. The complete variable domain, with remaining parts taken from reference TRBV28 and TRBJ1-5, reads DVKVTQSSRYLVKRTGEKVFLECVQDMDHENMFWYRQDPGLGLRLIYFSYDVKMKEKGDIPEGYSVSREKKERFSLILESASTNQTSMYLCASSLVRDSKLNQPQHFGDGTRLSIL.

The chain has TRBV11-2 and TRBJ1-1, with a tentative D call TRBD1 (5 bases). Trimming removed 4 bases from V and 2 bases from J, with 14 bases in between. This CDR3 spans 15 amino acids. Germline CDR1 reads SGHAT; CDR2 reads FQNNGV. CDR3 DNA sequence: TGTGCCAGCAGCTACTTCGGGACTTTAAACACTGAAGCTTTCTTT. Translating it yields CASSYFGTLNTEAFF.

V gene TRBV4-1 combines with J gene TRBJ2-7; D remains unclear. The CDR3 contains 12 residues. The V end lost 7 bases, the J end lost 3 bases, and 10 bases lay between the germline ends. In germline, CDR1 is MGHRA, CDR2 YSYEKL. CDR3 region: CASTPVNYEQYV. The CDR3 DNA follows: TGCGCCAGCACCCCCGTTAACTACGAGCAGTACGTC.

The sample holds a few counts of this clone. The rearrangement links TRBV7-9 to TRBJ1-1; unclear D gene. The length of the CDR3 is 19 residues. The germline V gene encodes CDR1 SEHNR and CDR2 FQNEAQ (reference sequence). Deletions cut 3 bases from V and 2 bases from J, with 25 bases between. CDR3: CASSLFSVADRGRNTEAFF. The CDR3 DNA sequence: TGTGCCAGCAGCTTGTTTAGCGTCGCGGATCGGGGTCGCAACACTGAAGCTTTCTTT.

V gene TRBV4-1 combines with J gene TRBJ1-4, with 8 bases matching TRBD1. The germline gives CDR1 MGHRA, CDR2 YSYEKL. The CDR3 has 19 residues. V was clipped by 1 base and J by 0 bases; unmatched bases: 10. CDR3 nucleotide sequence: TGCGCCAGCAGCCAAGGGTTGGGCCAGGGGGCAGCAACTAATGAAAAACTGTTTTTT. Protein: CASSQGLGQGAATNEKLFF.

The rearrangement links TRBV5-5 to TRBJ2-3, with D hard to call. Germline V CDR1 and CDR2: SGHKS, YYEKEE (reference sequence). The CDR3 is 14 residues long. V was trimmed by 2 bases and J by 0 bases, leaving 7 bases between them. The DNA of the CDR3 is TGTGCCAGCAGCTTATCTGGCAGCACAGATACGCAGTATTTT. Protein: CASSLSGSTDTQYF.

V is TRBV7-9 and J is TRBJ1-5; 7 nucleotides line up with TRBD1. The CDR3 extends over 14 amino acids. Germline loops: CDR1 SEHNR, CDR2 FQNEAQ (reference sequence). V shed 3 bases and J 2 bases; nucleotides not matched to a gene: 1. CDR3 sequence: CASSFGQGNQPQHF. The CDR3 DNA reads TGTGCCAGCAGCTTCGGACAGGGCAATCAGCCCCAGCATTTT. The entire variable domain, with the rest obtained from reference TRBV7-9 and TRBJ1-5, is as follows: DTGVSQNPRHKITKRGQNVTFRCDPISEHNRLYWYRQTLGQGPEFLTYFQNEAQLEKSRLLSDRFSAERPKGSFSTLEIQRTEQGDSAMYLCASSFGQGNQPQHFGDGTRLSIL.

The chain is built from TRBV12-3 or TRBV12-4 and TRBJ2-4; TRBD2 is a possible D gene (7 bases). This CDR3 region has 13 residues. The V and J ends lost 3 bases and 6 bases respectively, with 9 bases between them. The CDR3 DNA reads TGTGCCAGCAGTTTGGGGGGGCCAAACATTCAGTACTTC. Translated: CASSLGGPNIQYF.

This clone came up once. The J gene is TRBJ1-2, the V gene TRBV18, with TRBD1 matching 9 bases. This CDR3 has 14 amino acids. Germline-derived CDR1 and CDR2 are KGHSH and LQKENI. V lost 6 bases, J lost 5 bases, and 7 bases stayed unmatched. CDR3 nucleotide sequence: TGTGCCAGCTCGTCCGATGGGACAGGGTATGGCTACACCTTC. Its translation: CASSSDGTGYGYTF.